The clone carrying this T cell receptor beta chain was seen ten or more times. The data stem from a study of metastatic and nonmetastatic thyroid tumors. CDR1 and CDR2 from the germline V gene are SGHNT and YENEEA. Trimming shortened V by 0 bases and J by 3 bases, and 5 bases separated the two germline ends. CDR3 length equals 14 residues. Via MiXCR, TCRdb re-called the PCR reads. The sample has about 39,000 clones, approximately 19% seen once; the top ten hold roughly 18%. Every patient underwent thyroid surgery untreated. The sample taken for sequencing was blood. This sequence was found in a female donor with papillary thyroid cancer or a benign thyroid nodule (not recorded which). Some clones in this sample may be carry-over from other donors' samples. This sequence joins TRBV11-3 and TRBJ2-2; D is ambiguous. Here the CDR3 DNA reads TGTGCCAGCAGCTTAGAACCATACACCGGGGAGCTGTTTTTT. This sequence encodes CASSLEPYTGELFF.